These T cell receptor beta chains were read from a single sample in a study of technical replicates of blood from several donors. Here immunoSEQ multiplex PCR was the method, and the copy in TCRdb shows in-frame clones only, minus some. The sample yields around 81,000 clones, more than 90% seen once. Source material: T cells isolated from PBMCs. The origin of the receptors is a human donor in good health. Both conserved end residues are part of each CDR3. A D gene is named only where the DNA matches it firmly. Expanded clones get a size class; other rows say once, few or many, or leave the size out.

J	D	V	size	DNA	CDR3
TRBJ2-7	.	TRBV6-5	.	TGTGCCAGCAGTTTTTCAGAGAGGTCCTACGAGCAGTACTTC	CASSFSERSYEQYF
TRBJ2-2	.	TRBV6-5	.	TGTGCCAGCAGTTACAGGACTAACACCGGGGAGCTGTTTTTT	CASSYRTNTGELFF
TRBJ1-2	.	TRBV28	.	TGTGCCAGCAGTCCCCCACAGAGCGGCTACACCTTC	CASSPPQSGYTF
TRBJ1-2	TRBD1	TRBV19	.	TGTGCCAGTAGTACTCGGGACAGTACTGGCTACACCTTC	CASSTRDSTGYTF
TRBJ2-2	.	TRBV15	.	TGTGCCACCAGCAGTAGAGCCGGGACCGGGGAGCTGTTTTTT	CATSSRAGTGELFF
TRBJ2-7	.	TRBV2	.	TGTGCCAGCAGTCTAGCGAGAGTAGGGGAGCAGTACTTC	CASSLARVGEQYF
TRBJ1-1	.	TRBV10-3	.	TGTGCCATCGCGGGAGTGACGGCTGAAGCTTTCTTT	CAIAGVTAEAFF
TRBJ1-1	TRBD1	TRBV10-3	once	TGTGCCATCAGTCCTAGGGGGCTGATGGAAGCTTTCTTT	CAISPRGLMEAFF
TRBJ2-7	TRBD2	TRBV5-1	once	TGCGCCAGCACGCCTGGGACTAGCGGGATTTACGAGCAGTACTTC	CASTPGTSGIYEQYF
TRBJ1-4	.	TRBV7-3	.	TGTGCCAGCAGCGACCAGGGTAGGGGCGAAAAACTGTTTTTT	CASSDQGRGEKLFF
TRBJ2-7	TRBD1	TRBV5-4	.	TGTGCCAGCAGCCAGGGACAGGGGCAAGGGTACGAGCAGTACTTC	CASSQGQGQGYEQYF
TRBJ1-1	TRBD1	TRBV28	.	TGTGCCAGCAGTCCACGTCCAGGGGGAGGTCACACTGAAGCTTTCTTT	CASSPRPGGGHTEAFF
TRBJ2-3	TRBD2	TRBV2	.	TGTGCCAGCAGTGCAAGAGGACTAGCGGGCCCTTGGGGAAGCACAGATACGCAGTATTTT	CASSARGLAGPWGSTDTQYF
TRBJ1-2	TRBD1	TRBV2	.	TGTGCCAGCAGAGCATTGGGACAGGGGGCTCATGGCTACACCTTC	CASRALGQGAHGYTF
TRBJ2-5	.	TRBV4-2	.	TGTGCCAGCAGCCAAAGGAGGCTAGAGACCCAGTACTTC	CASSQRRLETQYF
TRBJ2-2	.	TRBV2	.	TGTGCCAGCAAATCCAGGGTGGACACCGGGGAGCTGTTTTTT	CASKSRVDTGELFF
TRBJ2-7	.	TRBV30	once	TGTGCCTGGAGTTTAGGGGGCGAGCAGTACTTC	CAWSLGGEQYF
TRBJ2-7	.	TRBV7-2	.	TGTGCCAGCAGGCTCGGGGGTCCGAATTACGAGCAGTACTTC	CASRLGGPNYEQYF
TRBJ2-6	TRBD1	TRBV27	once	TGTGCCAGCAGTTTACCGCGGACAGGTCTAATCTCTGGGGCCAACGTCCTGACTTTC	CASSLPRTGLISGANVLTF
TRBJ1-1	.	TRBV19	.	TGTGCCAGTAGTCAGGGGTCCGCTACTGAAGCTTTCTTT	CASSQGSATEAFF
TRBJ1-4	.	TRBV5-8	.	TGTGCCAGCAGCTATTACGTACCCGGCAGGGGAAAACTGTTTTTT	CASSYYVPGRGKLFF
TRBJ2-7	TRBD1	TRBV19	.	TGTGCCAGTAGTATAGCGGCGGGACAGGGACACGAGCAGTACTTC	CASSIAAGQGHEQYF
TRBJ2-5	TRBD1	TRBV7-6	.	TGTGCCAGCAGCTCCCCACGGACAGGGGGGGCAGAGACCCAGTACTTC	CASSSPRTGGAETQYF
TRBJ1-3	.	TRBV30	once	TGTGCCTGGAGTCCAGGGTCAGGAAACACCATATATTTT	CAWSPGSGNTIYF